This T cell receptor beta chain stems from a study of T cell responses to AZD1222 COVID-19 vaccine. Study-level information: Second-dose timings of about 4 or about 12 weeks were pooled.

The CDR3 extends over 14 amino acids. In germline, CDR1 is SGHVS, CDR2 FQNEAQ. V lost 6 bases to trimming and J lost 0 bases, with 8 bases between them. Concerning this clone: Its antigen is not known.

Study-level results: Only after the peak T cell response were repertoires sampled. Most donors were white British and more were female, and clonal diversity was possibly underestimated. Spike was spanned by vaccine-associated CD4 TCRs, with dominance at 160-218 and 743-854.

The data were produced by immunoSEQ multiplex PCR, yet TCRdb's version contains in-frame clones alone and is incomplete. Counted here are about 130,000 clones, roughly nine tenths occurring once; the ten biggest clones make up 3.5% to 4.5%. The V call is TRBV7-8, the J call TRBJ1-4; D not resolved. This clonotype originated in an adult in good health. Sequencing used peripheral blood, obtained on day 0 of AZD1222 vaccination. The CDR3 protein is CASRPGTTNEKLFF. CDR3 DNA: TGTGCCAGCAGGCCGGGGACAACTAATGAAAAACTGTTTTTT. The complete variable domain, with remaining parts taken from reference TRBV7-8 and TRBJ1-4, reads GAGVSQSPRYKVAKRGQDVALRCDPISGHVSLFWYQQALGQGPEFLTYFQNEAQLDKSGLPSDRFFAERPEGSVSTLKIQRTQQEDSAVYLCASRPGTTNEKLFFGSGTQLSVL.